This note documents a single T cell receptor beta chain sequence. Its antigen is currently unknown. This specimen comes from a study of blood T cells in healthy people across ages. Study-wide results and caveats: Significant beta diversity loss was already apparent by age 40, declining roughly linearly.

Trimming removed 2 bases from V and 1 base from J; junction bases left unmatched: 7. CDR1 DFQATT and CDR2 SNEGSKA come from the germline V gene (reference sequence). There are 16 residues in the CDR3. Sample-barcoded 5' priming and a J-beta primer mix drove a second PCR of roughly 7 to 11 cycles. Paired-end reads containing CDR3 totaled no fewer than 2.5 million for each sample. MiXCR, run by TCRdb on the 5' RACE reads, gives a single entry per CDR3 protein. Here the sample spans 1.5 million to 2 million distinct CDR3 sequences, about 30% being singletons. The chain employs TRBV20-1 and TRBJ2-1; 8 bases fit TRBD2. The source is a woman in her 30s in good health. Sequencing was carried out using blood. The DNA of the CDR3 is TGCAGTGCTAGAAGGGTTCCGGGGGGGTCCTACAATGAGCAGTTCTTC. Its protein is CSARRVPGGSYNEQFF.